This T cell receptor beta chain was captured in a study of T-cell reconstitution after alpha-beta-depleted transplantation in children. Germline loops: CDR1 SGHTA, CDR2 FQGNSA. The length of the CDR3 is 17 residues. Trimming removed 2 bases at V and 0 bases at J, with 14 bases between. This clonotype was counted at least ten times. Preparing the TCRbeta library involved the use of unique molecular identifiers. From the PCR reads, TCRdb called clonotypes with MiXCR, one entry per CDR3 protein. The profile shows around 92,000 distinct CDR3 sequences, 9.5% to 15% of them singletons. The receptor was isolated from a human donor who donated a stem cell graft to a child with inherited bone marrow failure. The genes are TRBV7-2 and TRBJ1-3, with D hard to call. Source: PBMCs from the stem cell graft donor, taken from the stem cell graft. DNA for the CDR3: TGTGCCAGCAGCTTATTAAACGGCGGCTACTCTGGAAACACCATATATTTT. It codes for CASSLLNGGYSGNTIYF.